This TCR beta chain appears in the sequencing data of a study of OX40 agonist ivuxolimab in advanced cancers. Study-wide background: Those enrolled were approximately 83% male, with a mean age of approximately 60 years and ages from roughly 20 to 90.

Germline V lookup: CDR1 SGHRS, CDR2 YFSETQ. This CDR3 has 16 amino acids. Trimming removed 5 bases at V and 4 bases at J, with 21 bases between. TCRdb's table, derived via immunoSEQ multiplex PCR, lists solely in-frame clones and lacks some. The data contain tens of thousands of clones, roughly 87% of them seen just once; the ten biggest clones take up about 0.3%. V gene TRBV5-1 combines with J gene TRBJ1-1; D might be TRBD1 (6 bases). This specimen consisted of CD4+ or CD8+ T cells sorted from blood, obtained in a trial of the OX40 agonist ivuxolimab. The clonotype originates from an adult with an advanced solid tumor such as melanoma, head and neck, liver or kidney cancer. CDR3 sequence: CASRQNVGGPGTEAFF. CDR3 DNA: TGCGCCAGCAGACAAAACGTCGGGGGGCCGGGCACTGAAGCTTTCTTT.